Reported below is one TCR beta chain. Its target antigen remains unknown. No much larger clone exists at a distance of one base, and base qualities are not known. Different DNA sequences within this sample yield the same CDR3. This entry belongs to a study of T cell responses to AZD1222 COVID-19 vaccine (TCRdb year 2021). Regarding the study in general: AZD1222 recipients whose second dose came at about 4 weeks and those whose second dose came at about 12 weeks were combined into one group, since spike-specific TCR depth and breadth did not differ between the two schedules. A total of 233 trial participants underwent TCR sequencing, of whom under 220 had received two doses of AZD1222 and about 26 had received two doses of the MenACWY control vaccine. Trial participants were enrolled into age subgroups of 18-55, 56-69 and 70-plus years, which contained approximately 150, 28 and 58 TCR-sequenced participants, respectively. Here is what the overall study found, with its caveats: CD4 TCRs associated with the vaccine covered the entire spike protein, and the dominant responses were in regions 160-218 and 743-854. No day 14 peak-response samples were available, so repertoires were characterized only after the peak T cell response. Spike-specific TCR breadth and depth rose significantly after two AZD1222 doses compared with day 0 and with MenACWY recipients. Reportedly, almost half of the unique spike-specific TCRs recognized epitopes lying outside the regions that are mutated in the B.1.351 and B.1.1.7 variants. The 56-69-year group was small, and its depth increase did not reach significance, likely because of low power. Conclusions about previously exposed vaccinees are limited, since just a handful of AZD1222 recipients were seropositive for SARS-CoV-2 at baseline. Participants were mostly white British and included more females than males, and it was suggested by the authors that clonal diversity may have been underestimated.

V is pared back by 3 bases and J by 2 bases, with 12 bases lying between the germline termini. Counted from cysteine to phenylalanine, this CDR3 has 15 amino acids. The only DNA kept is the CDR3, 45 bases in frame from the first base. CDR1 and CDR2 are read off the germline V gene as SGHTA and FQGNSA. The time point tag for this specimen amounts to: baseline before first vaccination. Vaccinee samples came from UK trials COV001 and COV002, including a single-blind randomized controlled phase 2/3 trial of AZD1222 (ChAdOx1 nCoV-19) in healthy adults. For TCRbeta chain sequencing, PBMC samples from trial participants were taken at day 0 and at day 28 after the second dose. The CDR3 regions of human TCRbeta chains were analyzed by immunosequencing. On the study's bioinformatics: TCRs in the repertoires were matched against a reference library of SARS-CoV-2-specific TCRs that had been generated with the MIRA antigen-specificity platform. Breadth meant the fraction of unique TCRs that were SARS-CoV-2-associated, whereas depth meant the fraction of total T cells that were SARS-CoV-2-associated. Each spike-specific TCR was assigned to its reactive spike region and to a CD4 or CD8 class using the MIRA data. Log10-transformed breadth and depth values were compared by one-way ANOVA with Sidak's multiple comparisons tests. What TCRdb holds here is the immuneACCESS table cut down to in-frame rearrangements. Part of the clones is not present; checked against another copy, under half of the missing clones reflect an unresolved V gene, and the others are unexplained. D and trimming were read from the DNA, whereas the V and J calls and clone size are those reported in that table. Present in this sample are 90,000 to 100,000 clones, approximately 88% of which were seen just once. The ten largest clonotypes hold 2.8% of the sample.

This clonotype was sampled from an adult in good health. This specimen consisted of peripheral blood, obtained on day 0 of AZD1222 vaccination. Recombination linked TRBV7-2 to TRBJ2-3; the D region is possibly TRBD1 or TRBD2, each matching across 5 bases. The CDR3 protein sequence reads: CASSFGTGYTDTQYF. The sequence in DNA is TGTGCCAGCAGCTTTGGGACGGGATACACAGATACGCAGTATTTT. Beyond the CDR3, the reference TRBV7-2 and TRBJ2-3 genes provide the residues; the full variable domain reads: GAGVSQSPSNKVTEKGKDVELRCDPISGHTALYWYRQSLGQGLEFLIYFQGNSAPDKSGLPSDRFSAERTGGSVSTLTIQRTQQEDSAVYLCASSFGTGYTDTQYFGPGTRLTVL.